Presented here are 14 T cell receptor beta chains from one specimen sequenced in a study of regulatory T cells in long-lasting Graves disease (dated by TCRdb to about 2021). Library construction relied on multiplex PCR. TCRdb names Illumina HiSeq 4000 as the instrument used. To build TCR beta libraries, CDR3 regions were amplified by Arm-PCR using iRepertoire HTBI primers. Starting from the raw public reads, TCRdb applied fastp trimming at Q25, assembled clones with MiXCR and retained in-frame beta chains. Records with the same CDR3 protein are collapsed into one entry carrying the most frequent genes and DNA. This sample holds under 450,000 distinct CDR3 sequences; roughly 20% were observed only once. Around 30% of the sample belongs to the ten largest clones. What this sample's time point label stands for: persistent/refractory GD, antithyroid drugs over 5 years with positive TRAb. For both TCR sequencing and RNA sequencing, RNA was extracted from PBMCs in TRIzol.

The sequences come from peripheral blood mononuclear cells (PBMCs), collected when the disease was refractory, from a patient treated with antithyroid drugs. The receptors were sampled from a woman in her thirties or forties with Graves disease. Donor details come from another sample of the same person, matched by shared clones.

This clonotype was counted between two and nine times. The CDR3 region has the DNA TGTGCCACCGTACAGGGGGCTATCACAGATACGCAGTATTTT. Amino acid sequence: CATVQGAITDTQYF. The chain is built from TRBV6-1 and TRBJ2-3, with 9 bases lining up with TRBD1. The CDR3 has 14 amino acids. Germline loops: CDR1 MNHNS, CDR2 SASEGT. The ends lost 10 bases at V and 2 bases at J; junction bases unmatched: 7.

This clonotype was detected a few times. The J gene is TRBJ2-1, the V gene TRBV28, with D perhaps assigned TRBD1 or TRBD2 (5 bases each). This CDR3 is 13 amino acids long. In germline, CDR1 is MDHEN, CDR2 SYDVKM. V was cut by 4 bases and J by 9 bases, with 13 bases left in between. CDR3 nucleotide sequence: TGTGCCAGCAGTTCACCCGGGACGGGTGAGCAGTTCTTC. It encodes CASSSPGTGEQFF.

This chain uses TRBV7-2 with TRBJ1-4; D remains ambiguous. V lost 4 bases and J lost 0, with 9 bases in between. Germline loops: CDR1 SGHTA, CDR2 FQGNSA. The CDR3 consists of 15 residues. CDR3 coding DNA: TGTGCCAGCAGCTCGGGATTTGCAACTAATGAAAAACTGTTTTTT. The encoded protein is CASSSGFATNEKLFF.

The chain is built from TRBV24-1 and TRBJ1-2, with D tentatively TRBD1 (6 bases). Germline lookup yields CDR1 KGHDR and CDR2 SFDVKD. Trimming removed 2 bases from V and 8 bases from J, with 14 bases in between. The CDR3 loop spans 14 amino acids. The CDR3 protein is CATSDWTVSGGYTF. The CDR3 DNA sequence: TGTGCCACCAGTGATTGGACAGTGAGCGGCGGCTACACCTTC.

This clonotype was seen at least ten times. The chain couples TRBV12-3 or TRBV12-4 to TRBJ1-1, with D uncertain. The CDR3 is made up of 11 amino acids. Trimming took off 8 bases at V and 6 bases at J, with 10 bases between the two ends. CDR3 sequence (DNA): TGTGCCAGCGTCCTCGGGGCTGAAGCTTTCTTT. Amino acid sequence: CASVLGAEAFF.

The CDR3 spells CASGRSPGQLGNEQFF. The CDR3 DNA is TGTGCCAGCGGGCGCTCCCCGGGACAGCTAGGCAATGAGCAGTTCTTC. This sequence joins TRBV6-2 or TRBV6-3 and TRBJ2-1; 7 positions agree with TRBD1. V dropped 8 bases and J dropped 6; count of bases not matched to a gene: 16. Germline V lookup: CDR1 MNHEY, CDR2 SVGEGT. This CDR3 is built from 16 residues.

This clonotype was seen a handful of times. The rearrangement links TRBV6-2 or TRBV6-3 to TRBJ2-7; 14 bases are shared with TRBD2. The CDR3 extends over 17 amino acids. V trimming: 2 bases; J trimming: 4 bases; junction bases outside the gene matches: 7. CDR1 and CDR2 from the germline V gene are MNHEY and SVGEGT. The CDR3 region is CASSYPGLAGGYYEQYF. CDR3 nucleotide sequence: TGTGCCAGCAGTTACCCAGGACTAGCGGGAGGATATTACGAGCAGTACTTC.

CDR3 coding DNA: TGTGCCAGCCACTCAGCTGGAAACACCATATATTTT. This encodes CASHSAGNTIYF. The V call is TRBV19, the J call TRBJ1-3; no reliable D call. The germline V gene encodes CDR1 LNHDA and CDR2 SQIVND (reference sequence). V lost 9 bases, J lost 2 bases, and 8 bases lay in between. The CDR3 is made up of 12 amino acids.

The V and J genes are TRBV12-3 or TRBV12-4 and TRBJ2-2; 7 bases align to TRBD1. J gave up 6 bases and V 7 bases, and 5 bases lay outside the gene matches. The CDR3 contains 13 residues. In DNA, the CDR3 is TGTGCCAGCATTATACAGGGGCCCGGGGAGCTGTTTTTT. It is translated as CASIIQGPGELFF.

In this sample, this clonotype turned up a few times. The V call is TRBV19, the J call TRBJ1-5; D call uncertain. CDR1 and CDR2 (germline): LNHDA, SQIVND (reference sequence). The CDR3 spans 14 residues. Trimming shortened V by 6 bases and J by 2 bases, and 11 bases separated the two germline ends. CDR3 region: CASRSVSGNQPQHF. CDR3 sequence (DNA): TGTGCCAGTAGATCGGTTAGTGGCAATCAGCCCCAGCATTTT.

The genes are TRBV4-1 and TRBJ1-4; possible D gene TRBD1, 5 bases. The length of the CDR3 is 17 residues. Deletions cut 1 base from V and 0 bases from J, with 12 bases between. Germline V gene lookup returns CDR1 MGHRA and CDR2 YSYEKL. DNA of the CDR3: TGCGCCAGCAGCCAAGGGGCCGGGGGGGCAACTAATGAAAAACTGTTTTTT. This translates into CASSQGAGGATNEKLFF.

V usage is TRBV6-4 and J usage is TRBJ2-5; 9 positions match TRBD1. The CDR3 loop spans 13 amino acids. From germline, CDR1 is MRHNA and CDR2 SNTAGT. V was clipped by 8 bases and J by 2 bases; unmatched bases: 3. CDR3 in DNA: TGTGCCAGCGGGACAGGGCGGCAAGAGACCCAGTACTTC. It specifies CASGTGRQETQYF.

This clonotype was counted only a few times. This rearrangement joins TRBV18 to TRBJ1-2; TRBD1 aligns across 8 bases. Germline CDR1 reads KGHSH; CDR2 reads LQKENI. This CDR3 is built from 13 residues. The V gene end was trimmed by 5 bases and the J gene end by 4 bases; junction bases not matched to a gene: 3. Here the CDR3 DNA reads TGTGCCAGCTCATCCCAGGGGGCCTATGGCTACACCTTC. This gives the protein CASSSQGAYGYTF.

V gene TRBV11-2 combines with J gene TRBJ2-1; a weak D match, TRBD2 (5 bases). The germline CDR1 and CDR2 sequences are SGHAT and FQNNGV. The CDR3 has 15 amino acids. Between the trimmed V and J ends, which lost 8 bases and 0 bases, there was a span of 14 bases. CDR3 sequence (DNA): TGTGCCAGCGGCTCCAGCGGAAGCTCCTACAATGAGCAGTTCTTC. It encodes CASGSSGSSYNEQFF.